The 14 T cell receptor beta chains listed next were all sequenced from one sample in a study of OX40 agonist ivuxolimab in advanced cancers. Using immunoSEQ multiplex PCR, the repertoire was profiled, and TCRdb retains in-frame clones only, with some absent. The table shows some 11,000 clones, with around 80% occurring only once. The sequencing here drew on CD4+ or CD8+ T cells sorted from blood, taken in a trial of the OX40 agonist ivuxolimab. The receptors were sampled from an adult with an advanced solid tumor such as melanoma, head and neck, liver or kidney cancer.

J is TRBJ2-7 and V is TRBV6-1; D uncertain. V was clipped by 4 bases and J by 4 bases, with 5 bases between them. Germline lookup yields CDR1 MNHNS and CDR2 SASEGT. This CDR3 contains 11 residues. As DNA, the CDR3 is TGTGCCAGCAGTGCGGGTTACGAGCAGTACTTC. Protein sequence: CASSAGYEQYF.

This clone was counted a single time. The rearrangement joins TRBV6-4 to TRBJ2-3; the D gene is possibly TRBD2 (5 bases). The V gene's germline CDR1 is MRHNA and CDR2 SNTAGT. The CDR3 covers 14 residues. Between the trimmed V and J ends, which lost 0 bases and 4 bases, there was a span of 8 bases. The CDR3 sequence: CASSDSKGADTQYF. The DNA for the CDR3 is TGTGCCAGCAGTGACTCGAAGGGAGCAGATACGCAGTATTTT.

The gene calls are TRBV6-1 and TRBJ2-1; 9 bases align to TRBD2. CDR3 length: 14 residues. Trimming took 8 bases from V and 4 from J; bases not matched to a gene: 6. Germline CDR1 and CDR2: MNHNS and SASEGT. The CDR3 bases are TGTGCCAGCGGTAGCGGGGGCCCATACAATGAGCAGTTCTTC. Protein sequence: CASGSGGPYNEQFF.

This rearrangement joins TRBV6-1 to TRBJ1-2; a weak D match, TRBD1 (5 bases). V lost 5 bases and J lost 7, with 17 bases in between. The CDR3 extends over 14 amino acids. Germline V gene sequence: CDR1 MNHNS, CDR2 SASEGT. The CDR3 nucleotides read TGTGCCAGCAGTCAAACCGGGACGGGAATTGGCTACACCTTC. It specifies CASSQTGTGIGYTF.

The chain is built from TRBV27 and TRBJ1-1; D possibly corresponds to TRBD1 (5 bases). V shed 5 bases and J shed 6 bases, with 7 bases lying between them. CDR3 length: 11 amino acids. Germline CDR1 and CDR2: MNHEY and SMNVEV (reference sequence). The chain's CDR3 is CASSRGAEAFF. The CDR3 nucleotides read TGTGCCAGCAGTAGGGGCGCTGAAGCTTTCTTT.

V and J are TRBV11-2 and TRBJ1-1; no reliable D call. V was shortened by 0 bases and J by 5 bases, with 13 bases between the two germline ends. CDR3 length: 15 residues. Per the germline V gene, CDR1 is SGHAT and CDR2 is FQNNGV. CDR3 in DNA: TGTGCCAGCAGCTTAGATCTGAGTTTGAGGACTGAAGCTTTCTTT. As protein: CASSLDLSLRTEAFF.

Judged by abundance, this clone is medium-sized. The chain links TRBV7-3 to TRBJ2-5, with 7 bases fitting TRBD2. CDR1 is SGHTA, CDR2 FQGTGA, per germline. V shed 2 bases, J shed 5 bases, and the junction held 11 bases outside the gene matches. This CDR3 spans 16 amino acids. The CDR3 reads CASSLGFGEGGETQYF. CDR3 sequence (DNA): TGTGCCAGCAGCTTAGGCTTCGGGGAGGGTGGTGAGACCCAGTACTTC.

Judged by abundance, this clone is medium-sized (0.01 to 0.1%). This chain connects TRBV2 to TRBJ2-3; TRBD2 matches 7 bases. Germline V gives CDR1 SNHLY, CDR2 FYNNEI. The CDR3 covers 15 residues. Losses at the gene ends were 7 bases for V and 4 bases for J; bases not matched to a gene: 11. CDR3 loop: CASTAGTKLPDTQYF. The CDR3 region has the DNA TGTGCCAGCACCGCCGGGACTAAACTTCCAGATACGCAGTATTTT. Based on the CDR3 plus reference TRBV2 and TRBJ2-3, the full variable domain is EPEVTQTPSHQVTQMGQEVILRCVPISNHLYFYWYRQILGQKVEFLVSFYNNEISEKSEIFDDQFSVERPDGSNFTLKIRSTKLEDSAMYFCASTAGTKLPDTQYFGPGTRLTVL.

This CDR3 is CASSEDSRTDTQYF. In DNA form, the CDR3 reads TGTGCCAGCAGCGAGGACAGTCGCACAGATACGCAGTATTTT. The J gene is TRBJ2-3, the V gene TRBV5-6, with D possibly being TRBD1 (6 bases). The V end lost 4 bases, the J end lost 1 base, and 10 bases lay between the germline ends. Germline V lookup: CDR1 SGHDT, CDR2 YYEEEE. The CDR3 has 14 amino acids.

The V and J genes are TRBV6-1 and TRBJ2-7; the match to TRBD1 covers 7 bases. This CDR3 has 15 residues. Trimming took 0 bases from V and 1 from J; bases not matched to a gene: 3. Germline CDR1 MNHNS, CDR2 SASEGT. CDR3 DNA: TGTGCCAGCAGTGAAGCCTGGGACAGTTCCTACGAGCAGTACTTC. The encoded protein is CASSEAWDSSYEQYF.

This chain's CDR3 is CATKAGGQGVPGELFF. CDR3 bases: TGTGCCACTAAAGCAGGGGGACAGGGGGTGCCCGGGGAGCTGTTTTTT. The chain recombines TRBV27 with TRBJ2-2; 11 bases fit TRBD1. This CDR3 spans 16 amino acids. Per germline, CDR1 MNHEY and CDR2 SMNVEV (reference sequence). V was clipped by 10 bases and J by 6 bases; unmatched bases: 13.

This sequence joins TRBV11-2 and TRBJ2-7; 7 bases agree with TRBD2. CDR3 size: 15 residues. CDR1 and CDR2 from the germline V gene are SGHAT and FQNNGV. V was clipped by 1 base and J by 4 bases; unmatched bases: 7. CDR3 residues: CASSLGGGGSYEQYF. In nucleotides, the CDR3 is TGTGCCAGCAGCTTAGGGGGCGGCGGGAGTTACGAGCAGTACTTC.

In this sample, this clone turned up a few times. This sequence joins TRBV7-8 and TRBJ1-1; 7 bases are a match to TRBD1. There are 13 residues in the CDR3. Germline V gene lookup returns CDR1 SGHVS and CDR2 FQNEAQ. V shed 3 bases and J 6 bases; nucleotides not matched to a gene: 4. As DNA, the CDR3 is TGTGCCAGCAGCTTGACAGGGTCTGCTGAAGCTTTCTTT. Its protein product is CASSLTGSAEAFF.

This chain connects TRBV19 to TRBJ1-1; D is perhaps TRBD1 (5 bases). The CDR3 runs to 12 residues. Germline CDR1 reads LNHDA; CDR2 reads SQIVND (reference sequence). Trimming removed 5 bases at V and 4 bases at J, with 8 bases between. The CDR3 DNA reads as TGTGCCAGTAGTTACGGGGGCACTGAAGCTTTCTTT. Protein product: CASSYGGTEAFF. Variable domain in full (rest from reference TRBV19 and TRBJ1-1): DGGITQSPKYLFRKEGQNVTLSCEQNLNHDAMYWYRQDPGQGLRLIYYSQIVNDFQKGDIAEGYSVSREKKESFPLTVTSAQKNPTAFYLCASSYGGTEAFFGQGTRLTVV.